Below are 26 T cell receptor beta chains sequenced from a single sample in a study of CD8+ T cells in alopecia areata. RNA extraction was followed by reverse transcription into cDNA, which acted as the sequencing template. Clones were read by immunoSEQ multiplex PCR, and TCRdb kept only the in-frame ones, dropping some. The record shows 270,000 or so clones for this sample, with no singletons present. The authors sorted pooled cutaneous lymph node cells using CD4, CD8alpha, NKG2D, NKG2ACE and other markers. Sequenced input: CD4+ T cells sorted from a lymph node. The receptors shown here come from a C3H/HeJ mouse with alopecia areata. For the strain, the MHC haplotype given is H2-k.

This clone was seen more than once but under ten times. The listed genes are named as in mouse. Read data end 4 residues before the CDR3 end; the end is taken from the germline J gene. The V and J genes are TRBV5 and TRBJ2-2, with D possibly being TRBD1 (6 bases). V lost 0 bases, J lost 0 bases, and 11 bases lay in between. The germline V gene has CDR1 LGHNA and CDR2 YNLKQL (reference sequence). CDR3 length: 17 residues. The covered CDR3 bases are TGTGCCAGCAGCCAAGATTGGGGACACGCAAACACCGGG. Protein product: CASSQDWGHANTG. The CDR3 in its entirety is CASSQDWGHANTGQLYF.

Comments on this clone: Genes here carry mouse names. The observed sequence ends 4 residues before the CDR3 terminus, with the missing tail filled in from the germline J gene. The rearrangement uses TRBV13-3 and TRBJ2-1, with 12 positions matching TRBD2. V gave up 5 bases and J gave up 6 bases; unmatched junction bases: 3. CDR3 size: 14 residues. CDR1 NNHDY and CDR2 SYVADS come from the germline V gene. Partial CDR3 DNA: TGTGCCAGCAGGACTGGGGGGGCTTTTGCT. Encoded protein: CASRTGGAFA. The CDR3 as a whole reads CASRTGGAFAEQFF.

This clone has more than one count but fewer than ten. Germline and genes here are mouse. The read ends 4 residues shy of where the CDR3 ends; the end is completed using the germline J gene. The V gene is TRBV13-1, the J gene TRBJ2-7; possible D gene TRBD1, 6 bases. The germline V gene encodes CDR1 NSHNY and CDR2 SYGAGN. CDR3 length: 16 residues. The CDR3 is CASSDVPTSRDNEQYF. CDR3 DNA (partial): TGTGCCAGCAGTGATGTCCCTACGTCCCGGGACAAT.

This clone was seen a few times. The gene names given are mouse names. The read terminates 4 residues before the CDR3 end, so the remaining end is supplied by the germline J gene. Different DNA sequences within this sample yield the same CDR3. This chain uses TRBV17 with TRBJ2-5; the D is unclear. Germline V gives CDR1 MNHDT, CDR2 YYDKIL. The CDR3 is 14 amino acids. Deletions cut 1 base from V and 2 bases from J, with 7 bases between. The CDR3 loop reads CASSRGGFQDTQYF. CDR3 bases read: TGTGCTAGCAGTAGAGGAGGGTTCCAAGAC.

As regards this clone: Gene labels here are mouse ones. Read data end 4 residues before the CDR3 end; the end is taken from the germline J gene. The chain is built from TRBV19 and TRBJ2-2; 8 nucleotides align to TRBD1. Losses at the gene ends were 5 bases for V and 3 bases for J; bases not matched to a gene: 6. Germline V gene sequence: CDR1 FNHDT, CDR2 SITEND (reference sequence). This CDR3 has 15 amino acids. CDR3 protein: CASRPTGEDTGQLYF. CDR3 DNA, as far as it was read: TGTGCCAGCAGACCGACAGGGGAGGACACCGGG.

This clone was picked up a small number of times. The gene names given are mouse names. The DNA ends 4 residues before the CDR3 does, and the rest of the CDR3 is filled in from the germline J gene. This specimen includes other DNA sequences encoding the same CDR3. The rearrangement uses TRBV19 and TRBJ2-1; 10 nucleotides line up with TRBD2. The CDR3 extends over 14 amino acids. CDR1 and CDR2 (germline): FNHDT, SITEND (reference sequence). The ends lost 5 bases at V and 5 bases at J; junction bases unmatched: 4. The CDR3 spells CASSLGTGDAEQFF. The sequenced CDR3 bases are TGTGCCAGCAGCCTCGGGACTGGGGATGCT.

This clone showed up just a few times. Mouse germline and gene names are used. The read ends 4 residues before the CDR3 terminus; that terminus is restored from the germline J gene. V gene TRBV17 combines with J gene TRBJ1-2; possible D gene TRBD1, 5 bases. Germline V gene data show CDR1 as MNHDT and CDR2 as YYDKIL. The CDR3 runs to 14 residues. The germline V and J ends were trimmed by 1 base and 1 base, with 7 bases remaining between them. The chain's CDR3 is CASSRGGVNSDYTF. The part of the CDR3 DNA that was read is TGTGCTAGCAGTAGAGGGGGGGTAAACTCC.

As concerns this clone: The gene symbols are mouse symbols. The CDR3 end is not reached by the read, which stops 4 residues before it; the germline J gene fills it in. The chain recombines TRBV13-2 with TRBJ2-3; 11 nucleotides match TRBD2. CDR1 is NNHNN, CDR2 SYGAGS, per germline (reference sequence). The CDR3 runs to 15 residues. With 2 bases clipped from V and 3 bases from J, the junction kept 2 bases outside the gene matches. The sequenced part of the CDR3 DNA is TGTGCCAGCGGTGAGGACTGGGGGGCCGCAGAA. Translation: CASGEDWGAAE. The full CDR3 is CASGEDWGAAETLYF.

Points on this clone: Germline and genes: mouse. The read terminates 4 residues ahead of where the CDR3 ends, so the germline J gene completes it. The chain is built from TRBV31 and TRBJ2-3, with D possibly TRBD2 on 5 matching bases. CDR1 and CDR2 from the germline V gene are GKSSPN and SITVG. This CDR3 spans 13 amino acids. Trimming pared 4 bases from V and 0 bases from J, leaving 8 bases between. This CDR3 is CAWIGVSAETLYF. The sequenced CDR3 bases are TGTGCCTGGATTGGGGTTAGTGCAGAA.

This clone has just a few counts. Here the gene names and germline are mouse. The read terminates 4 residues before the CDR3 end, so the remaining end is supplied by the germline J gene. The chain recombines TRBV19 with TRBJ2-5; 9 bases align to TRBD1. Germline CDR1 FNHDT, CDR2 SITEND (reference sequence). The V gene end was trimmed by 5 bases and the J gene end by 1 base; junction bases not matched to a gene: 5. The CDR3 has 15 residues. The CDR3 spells CASSRQGVYQDTQYF. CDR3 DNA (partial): TGTGCCAGCAGCCGACAGGGGGTTTACCAAGAC. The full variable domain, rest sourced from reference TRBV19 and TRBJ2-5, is GGIITQTPKFLIGQEGQKLTLKCQQNFNHDTMYWYRQDSGKGLRLIYYSITENDLQKGDLSEGYDASREKKSSFSLTVTSAQKNEMAVFLCASSRQGVYQDTQYFGPGTRLLVL.

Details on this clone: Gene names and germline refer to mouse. CDR3 protein: CASSRTGGGETLYF. CDR3 DNA (partial): TGTGCCAGCAGCCGGACTGGGGGGGGAGAA. The chain has TRBV13-3 and TRBJ2-3; 12 bases agree with TRBD2. The CDR3 end is not reached by the read, which stops 4 residues before it; the germline J gene fills it in. The CDR3 runs 14 residues. The germline CDR1 and CDR2 sequences are NNHDY and SYVADS.

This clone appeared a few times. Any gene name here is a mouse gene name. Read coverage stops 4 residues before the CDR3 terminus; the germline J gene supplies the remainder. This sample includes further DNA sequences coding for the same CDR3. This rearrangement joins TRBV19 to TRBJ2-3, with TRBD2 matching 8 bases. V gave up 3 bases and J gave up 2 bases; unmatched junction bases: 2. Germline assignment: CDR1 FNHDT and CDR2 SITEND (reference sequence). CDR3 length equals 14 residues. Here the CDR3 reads CASSRGGAAETLYF. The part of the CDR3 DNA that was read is TGTGCCAGCAGTAGGGGGGGGGCTGCAGAA.

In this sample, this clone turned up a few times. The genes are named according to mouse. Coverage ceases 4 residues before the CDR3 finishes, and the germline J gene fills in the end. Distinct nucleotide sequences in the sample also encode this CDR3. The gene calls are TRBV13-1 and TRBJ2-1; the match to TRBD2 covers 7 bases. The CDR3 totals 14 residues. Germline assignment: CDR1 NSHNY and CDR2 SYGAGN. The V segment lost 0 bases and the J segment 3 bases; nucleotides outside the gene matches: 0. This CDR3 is CASSDGTGYAEQFF. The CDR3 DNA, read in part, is TGTGCCAGCAGTGATGGGACTGGCTATGCT.

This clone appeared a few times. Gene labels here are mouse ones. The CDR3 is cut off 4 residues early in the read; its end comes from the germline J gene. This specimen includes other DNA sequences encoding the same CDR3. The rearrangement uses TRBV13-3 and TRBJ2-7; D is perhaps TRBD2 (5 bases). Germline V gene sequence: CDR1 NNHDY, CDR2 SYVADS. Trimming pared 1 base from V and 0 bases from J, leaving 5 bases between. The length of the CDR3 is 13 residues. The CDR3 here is CASSDWGSYEQYF. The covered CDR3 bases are TGTGCCAGCAGTGATTGGGGCTCCTAT.

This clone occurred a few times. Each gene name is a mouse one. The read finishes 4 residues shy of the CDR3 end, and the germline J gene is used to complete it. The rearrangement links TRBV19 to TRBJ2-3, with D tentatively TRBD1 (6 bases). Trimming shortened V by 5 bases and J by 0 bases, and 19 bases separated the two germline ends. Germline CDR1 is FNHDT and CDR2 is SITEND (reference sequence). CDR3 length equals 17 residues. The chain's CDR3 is CASSPGQGPASAETLYF. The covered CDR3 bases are TGTGCCAGCAGCCCGGGACAAGGCCCCGCTAGTGCAGAA.

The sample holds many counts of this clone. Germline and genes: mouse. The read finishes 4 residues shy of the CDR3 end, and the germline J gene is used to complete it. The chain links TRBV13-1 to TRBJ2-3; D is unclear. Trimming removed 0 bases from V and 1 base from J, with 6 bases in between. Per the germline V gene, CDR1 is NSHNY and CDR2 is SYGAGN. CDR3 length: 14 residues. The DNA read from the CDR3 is TGTGCCAGCAGTGATGCCCAGGGTGCAGAA. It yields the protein CASSDAQGAE. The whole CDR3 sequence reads CASSDAQGAETLYF.

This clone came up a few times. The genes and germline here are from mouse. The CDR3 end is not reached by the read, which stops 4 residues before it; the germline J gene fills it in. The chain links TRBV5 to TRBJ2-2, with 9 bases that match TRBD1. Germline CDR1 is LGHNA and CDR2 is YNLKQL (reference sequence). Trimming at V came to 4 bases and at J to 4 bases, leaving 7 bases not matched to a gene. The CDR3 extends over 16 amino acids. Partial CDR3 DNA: TGTGCCAGCAGCCCACAGGGGGCGCGGGGCACCGGG. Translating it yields CASSPQGARGTG. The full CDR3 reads CASSPQGARGTGQLYF.

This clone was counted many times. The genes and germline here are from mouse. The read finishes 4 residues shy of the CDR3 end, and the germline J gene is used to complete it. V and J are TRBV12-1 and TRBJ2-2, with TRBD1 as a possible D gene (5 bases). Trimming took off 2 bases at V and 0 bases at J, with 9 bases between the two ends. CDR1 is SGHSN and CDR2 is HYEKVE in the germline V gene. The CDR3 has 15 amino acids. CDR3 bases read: TGTGCCAGCTCTCCCGACAGTGCAAACACCGGG. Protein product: CASSPDSANTG. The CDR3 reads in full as CASSPDSANTGQLYF. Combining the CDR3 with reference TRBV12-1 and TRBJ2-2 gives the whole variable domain DSGVVQSPRHIIKEKGGRSVLTCIPISGHSNVVWYQQTLGKELKFLIQHYEKVERDKGFLPSRFSVQQFDDYHSEMNMSALELEDSAMYFCASSPDSANTGQLYFGEGSKLTVL.

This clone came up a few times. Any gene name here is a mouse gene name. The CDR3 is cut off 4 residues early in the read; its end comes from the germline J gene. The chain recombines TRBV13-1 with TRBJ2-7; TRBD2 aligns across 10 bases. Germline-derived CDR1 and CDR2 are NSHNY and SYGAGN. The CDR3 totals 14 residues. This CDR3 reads CASSVPTGGYEQYF. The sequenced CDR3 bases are TGTGCCAGCAGTGTCCCGACTGGGGGGTAT.

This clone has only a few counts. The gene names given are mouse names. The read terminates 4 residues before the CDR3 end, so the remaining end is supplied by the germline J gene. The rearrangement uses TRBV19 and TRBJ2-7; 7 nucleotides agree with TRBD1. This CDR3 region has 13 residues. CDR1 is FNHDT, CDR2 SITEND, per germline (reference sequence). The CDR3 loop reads CASAPRDRDEQYF. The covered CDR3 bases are TGTGCCAGCGCCCCCCGTGACAGGGAT. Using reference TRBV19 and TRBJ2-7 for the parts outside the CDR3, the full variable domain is GGIITQTPKFLIGQEGQKLTLKCQQNFNHDTMYWYRQDSGKGLRLIYYSITENDLQKGDLSEGYDASREKKSSFSLTVTSAQKNEMAVFLCASAPRDRDEQYFGPGTRLTVL.

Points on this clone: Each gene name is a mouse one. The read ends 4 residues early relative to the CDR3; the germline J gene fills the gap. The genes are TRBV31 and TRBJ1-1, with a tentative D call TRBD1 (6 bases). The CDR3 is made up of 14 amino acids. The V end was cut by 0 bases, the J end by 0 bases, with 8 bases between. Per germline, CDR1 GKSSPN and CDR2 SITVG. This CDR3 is CAWSLEGANTEVFF. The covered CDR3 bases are TGTGCCTGGAGTCTAGAGGGGGCAAACACA.

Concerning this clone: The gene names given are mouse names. The CDR3 bases that were read are TGTGCCAGCAGTATTAGGGGGCGCGCCCAAGAC. Protein sequence: CASSIRGRAQD. The full CDR3 is CASSIRGRAQDTQYF. V and J are TRBV19 and TRBJ2-5; tentatively, D is TRBD1 (7 bases). The DNA ends 4 residues before the CDR3 does, and the rest of the CDR3 is filled in from the germline J gene. The V gene lost 2 bases and the J gene lost 2 bases, with 12 bases spanning the gap. The CDR3 runs 15 residues. CDR1 FNHDT and CDR2 SITEND come from the germline V gene (reference sequence).

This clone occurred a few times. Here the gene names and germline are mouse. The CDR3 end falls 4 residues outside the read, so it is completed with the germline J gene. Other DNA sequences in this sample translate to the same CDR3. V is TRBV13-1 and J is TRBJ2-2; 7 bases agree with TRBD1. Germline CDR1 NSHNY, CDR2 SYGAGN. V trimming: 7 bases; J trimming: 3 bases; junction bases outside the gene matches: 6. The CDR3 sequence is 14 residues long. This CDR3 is CASRDRVDTGQLYF. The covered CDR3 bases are TGTGCCAGCCGCGACAGGGTGGACACCGGG.

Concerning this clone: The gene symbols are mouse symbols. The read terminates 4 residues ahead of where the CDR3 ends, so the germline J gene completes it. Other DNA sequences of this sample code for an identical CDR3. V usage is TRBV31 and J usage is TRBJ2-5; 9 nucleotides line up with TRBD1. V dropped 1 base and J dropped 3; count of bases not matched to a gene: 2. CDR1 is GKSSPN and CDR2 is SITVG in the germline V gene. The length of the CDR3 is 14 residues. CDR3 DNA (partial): TGTGCCTGGAGTCGCGACAGGGGGCAAGAC. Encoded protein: CAWSRDRGQD. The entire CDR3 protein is CAWSRDRGQDTQYF.

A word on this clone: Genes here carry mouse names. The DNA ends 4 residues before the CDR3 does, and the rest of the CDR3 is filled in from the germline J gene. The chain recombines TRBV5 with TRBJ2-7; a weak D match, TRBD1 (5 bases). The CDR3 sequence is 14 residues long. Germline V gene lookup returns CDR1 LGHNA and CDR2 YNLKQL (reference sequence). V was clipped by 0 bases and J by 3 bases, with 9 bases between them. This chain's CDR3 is CASSQDRTNYEQYF. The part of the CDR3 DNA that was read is TGTGCCAGCAGCCAAGATAGGACAAACTAT.

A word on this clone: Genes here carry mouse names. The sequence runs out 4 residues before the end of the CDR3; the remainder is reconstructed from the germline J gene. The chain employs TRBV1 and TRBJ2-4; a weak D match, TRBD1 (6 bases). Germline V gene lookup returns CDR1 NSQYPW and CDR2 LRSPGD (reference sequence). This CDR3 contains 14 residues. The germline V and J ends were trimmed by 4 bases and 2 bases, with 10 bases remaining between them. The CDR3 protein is CTCSGDRSQNTLYF. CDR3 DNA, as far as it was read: TGCACCTGCAGTGGAGACAGGTCTCAAAAC.